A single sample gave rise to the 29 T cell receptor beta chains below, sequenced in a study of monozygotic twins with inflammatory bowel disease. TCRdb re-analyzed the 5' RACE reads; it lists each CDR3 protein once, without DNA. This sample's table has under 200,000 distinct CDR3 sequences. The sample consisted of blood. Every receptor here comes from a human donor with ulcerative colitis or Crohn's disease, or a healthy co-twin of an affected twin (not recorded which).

CDR3 residues: CASSLDAHEQYF. The chain recombines TRBV7-2 with TRBJ2-7. The germline CDR1 and CDR2 sequences are SGHTA and FQGNSA. There are 12 residues in the CDR3.

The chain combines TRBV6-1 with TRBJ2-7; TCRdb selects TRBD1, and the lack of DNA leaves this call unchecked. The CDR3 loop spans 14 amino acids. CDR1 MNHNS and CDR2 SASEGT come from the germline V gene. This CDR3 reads CASSEETPGFEQYF.

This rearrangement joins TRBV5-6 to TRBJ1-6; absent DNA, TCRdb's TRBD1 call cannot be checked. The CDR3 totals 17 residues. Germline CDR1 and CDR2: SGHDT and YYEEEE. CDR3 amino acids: CASSLEPQDRVLSPLHF. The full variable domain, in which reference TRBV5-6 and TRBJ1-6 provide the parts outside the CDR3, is DAGVTQSPTHLIKTRGQQVTLRCSPKSGHDTVSWYQQALGQGPQFIFQYYEEEERQRGNFPDRFSGHQFPNYSSELNVNALLLGDSALYLCASSLEPQDRVLSPLHFGNGTRLTVT.

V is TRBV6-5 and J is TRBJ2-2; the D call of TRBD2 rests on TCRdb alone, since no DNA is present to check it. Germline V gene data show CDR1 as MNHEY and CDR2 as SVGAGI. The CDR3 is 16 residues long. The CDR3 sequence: CASSSRPAGGTGELFF.

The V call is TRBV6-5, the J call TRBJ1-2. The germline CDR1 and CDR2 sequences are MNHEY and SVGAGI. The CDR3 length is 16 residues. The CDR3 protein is CASSYSGSWGSRGYTF.

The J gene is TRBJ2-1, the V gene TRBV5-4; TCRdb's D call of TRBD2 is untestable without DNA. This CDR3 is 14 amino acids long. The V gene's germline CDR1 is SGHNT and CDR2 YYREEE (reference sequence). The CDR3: CASSLAGTRGEQFF.

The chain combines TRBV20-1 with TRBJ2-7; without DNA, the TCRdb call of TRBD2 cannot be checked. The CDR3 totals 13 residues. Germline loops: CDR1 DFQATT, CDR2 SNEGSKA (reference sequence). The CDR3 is CSASSGRAYEQYF.

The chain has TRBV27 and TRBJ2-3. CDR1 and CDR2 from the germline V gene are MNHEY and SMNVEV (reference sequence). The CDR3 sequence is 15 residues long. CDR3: CASSPHFLGTDTQYF.

The CDR3 region is CASSLALAGTYNEQFF. The rearrangement joins TRBV7-9 to TRBJ2-1; with no DNA, the TCRdb D assignment of TRBD2 cannot be verified. Germline V gene data show CDR1 as SEHNR and CDR2 as FQNEAQ (reference sequence). The CDR3 has 16 amino acids.

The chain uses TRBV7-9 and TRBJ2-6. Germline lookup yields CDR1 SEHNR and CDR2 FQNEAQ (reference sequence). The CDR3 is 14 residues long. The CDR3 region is CASSLGSGANVLTF.

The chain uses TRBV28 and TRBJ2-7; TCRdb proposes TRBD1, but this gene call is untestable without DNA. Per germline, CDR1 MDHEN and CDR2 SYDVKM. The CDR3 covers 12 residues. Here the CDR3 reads CASRQGRHEQYF.

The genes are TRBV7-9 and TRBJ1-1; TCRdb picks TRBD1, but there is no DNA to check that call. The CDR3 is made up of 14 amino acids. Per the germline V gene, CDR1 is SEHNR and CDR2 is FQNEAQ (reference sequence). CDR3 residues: CASSSSPMNTEAFF.

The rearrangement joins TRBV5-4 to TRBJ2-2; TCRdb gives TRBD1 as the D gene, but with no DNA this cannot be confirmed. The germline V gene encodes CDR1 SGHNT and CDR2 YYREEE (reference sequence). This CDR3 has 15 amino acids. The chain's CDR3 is CASSDGTGNTGELFF.

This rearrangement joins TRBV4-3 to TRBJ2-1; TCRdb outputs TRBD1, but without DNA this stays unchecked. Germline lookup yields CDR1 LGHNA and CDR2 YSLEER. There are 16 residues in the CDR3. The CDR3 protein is CASSQDFSGRGDEQFF.

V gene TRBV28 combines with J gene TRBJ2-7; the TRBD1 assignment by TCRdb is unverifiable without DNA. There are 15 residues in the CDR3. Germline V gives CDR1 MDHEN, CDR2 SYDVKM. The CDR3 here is CASSPMPRGNYEQYF.

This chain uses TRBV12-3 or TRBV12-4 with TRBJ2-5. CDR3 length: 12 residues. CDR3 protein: CASSYLKETQYF.

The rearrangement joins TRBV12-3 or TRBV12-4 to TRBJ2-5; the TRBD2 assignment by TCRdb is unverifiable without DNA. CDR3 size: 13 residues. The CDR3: CASSLVLAETQYF.

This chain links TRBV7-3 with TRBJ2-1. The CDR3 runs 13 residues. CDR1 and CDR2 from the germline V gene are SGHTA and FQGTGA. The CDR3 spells CASSPIVDQEQFF. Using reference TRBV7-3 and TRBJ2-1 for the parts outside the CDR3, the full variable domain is GAGVSQTPSNKVTEKGKYVELRCDPISGHTALYWYRQSLGQGPEFLIYFQGTGAADDSGLPNDRFFAVRPEGSVSTLKIQRTERGDSAVYLCASSPIVDQEQFFGPGTRLTVL.

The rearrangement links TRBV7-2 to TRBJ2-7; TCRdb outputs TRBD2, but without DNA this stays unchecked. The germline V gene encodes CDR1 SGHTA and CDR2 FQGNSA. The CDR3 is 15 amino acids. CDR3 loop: CASSLAPGLAVEQYF.

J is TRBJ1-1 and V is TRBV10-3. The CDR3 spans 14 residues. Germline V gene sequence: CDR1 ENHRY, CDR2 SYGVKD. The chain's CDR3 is CAISEYEEYTEAFF.

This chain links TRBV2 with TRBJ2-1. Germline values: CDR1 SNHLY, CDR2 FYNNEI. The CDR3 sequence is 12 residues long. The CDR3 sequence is CASSGTYNEQFF.

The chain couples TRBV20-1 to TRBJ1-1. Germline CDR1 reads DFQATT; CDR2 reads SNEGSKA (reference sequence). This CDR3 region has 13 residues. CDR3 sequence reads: CSASTRPNTEAFF.

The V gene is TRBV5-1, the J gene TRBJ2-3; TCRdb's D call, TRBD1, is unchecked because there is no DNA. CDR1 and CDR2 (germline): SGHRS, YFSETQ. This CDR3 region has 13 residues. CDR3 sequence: CASSLRGPDTQYF.

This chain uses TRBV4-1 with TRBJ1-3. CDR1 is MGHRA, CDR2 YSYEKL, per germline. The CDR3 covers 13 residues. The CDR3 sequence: CASSQVYGNTIYF.

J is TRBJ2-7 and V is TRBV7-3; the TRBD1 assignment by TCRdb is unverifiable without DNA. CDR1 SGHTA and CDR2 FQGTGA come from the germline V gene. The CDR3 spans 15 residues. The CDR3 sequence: CASSLFRGASYEQYF.

The CDR3 sequence: CASSEGSGVTNDYEQYF. V is TRBV6-1 and J is TRBJ2-7; the TCRdb call, TRBD1, lacks DNA for checking. The CDR3 is made up of 17 amino acids. Germline-derived CDR1 and CDR2 are MNHNS and SASEGT.

The CDR3 is CASSSSGKVSYGYTF. The chain recombines TRBV12-3 or TRBV12-4 with TRBJ1-2; without DNA, the TCRdb call of TRBD1 cannot be checked. CDR3 length equals 15 residues.

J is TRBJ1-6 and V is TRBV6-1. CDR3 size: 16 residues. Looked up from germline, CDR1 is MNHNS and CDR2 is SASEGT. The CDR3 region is CASSPRDSGYNSPLHF.

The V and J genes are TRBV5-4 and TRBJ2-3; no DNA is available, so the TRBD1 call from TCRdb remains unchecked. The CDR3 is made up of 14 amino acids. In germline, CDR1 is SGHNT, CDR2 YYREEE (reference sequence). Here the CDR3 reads CASSGGGVTDTQYF. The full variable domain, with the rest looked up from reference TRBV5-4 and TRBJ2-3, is ETGVTQSPTHLIKTRGQQVTLRCSSQSGHNTVSWYQQALGQGPQFIFQYYREEENGRGNFPPRFSGLQFPNYSSELNVNALELDDSALYLCASSGGGVTDTQYFGPGTRLTVL.